This entry lists 2 T cell receptor beta chains sequenced from one sample in a study of cytomegalovirus exposure and HLA in healthy donors. PCR involved 60 Vbeta and 13 Jbeta primers. Sequenced by immunoSEQ multiplex PCR; TCRdb stores in-frame clones only, minus some. Its clone listing holds about 100,000 clones. The sample was PBMCs. These receptors originate from a man between 45 and 60 years old in good health and CMV-seronegative.

The chain is built from TRBV7-8 and TRBJ1-4; D not resolved. Germline assignment: CDR1 SGHVS and CDR2 FQNEAQ. The CDR3 contains 13 residues. V lost 2 bases to trimming and J lost 3 bases, with 4 bases between them. CDR3 nucleotides: TGTGCCAGCAGCTTAAGCCCTAATGAAAAACTGTTTTTT. Translated: CASSLSPNEKLFF.

The chain recombines TRBV25-1 with TRBJ2-2, with TRBD2 matching 7 bases. CDR1 MGHDK and CDR2 SYGVNS come from the germline V gene. CDR3 length equals 14 residues. Unmatched junction bases numbered 7, after V lost 7 bases and J lost 5 bases. In nucleotides, the CDR3 is TGTGCCAGCAAAAGCGGGGAGGGGACCGGGGAGCTGTTTTTT. Encoded protein: CASKSGEGTGELFF.